This TCR beta chain was recovered during a study of T cells in Graves' hyperthyroidism and ophthalmopathy. Points from the study as a whole: The model anticipated ophthalmopathy a median about six months pre-onset. Most clonotypes that expanded in the thyroid above 0.001 also showed up in blood.

The CDR3 regions of TCR beta were amplified from RNA transcripts. The HTBI primer set drove a first-round RT-PCR of the TCR CDR3. TCRdb reprocessed the multiplex PCR reads via MiXCR and lists one record per CDR3 protein. The table lists more than 55,000 distinct CDR3 sequences, about 53% of them singletons. Germline V gives CDR1 LNHDA, CDR2 SQIVND (reference sequence). V was cut by 3 bases and J by 9 bases, with 25 bases left in between. CDR3 length: 17 amino acids. The sample holds one count of this clonotype. Its antigen is currently unknown. Patients having uncontrolled infection, another autoimmune disease, pregnancy or lactation were not included. PBMCs were obtained from 10 ml fresh peripheral blood.

V and J are TRBV19 and TRBJ2-3; a possible D gene is TRBD2 (5 bases). The clonotype comes from a woman between 55 and 75 years old with Graves' ophthalmopathy. The specimen was blood. For the CDR3, the DNA is TGTGCCAGTAGTATTGCGAGGGCTGGCAGCCCGAAATTGACGCAGTATTTT. It codes for CASSIARAGSPKLTQYF.